This T cell receptor beta chain was captured by sequencing in a study of Graves' ophthalmopathy and Graves' hyperthyroidism. Hyperthyroidism was new, under 2 months, in patients aged 18 to 65. Germline CDR1 and CDR2: MDHEN and SYDVKM. This CDR3 is built from 16 residues. The J segment lost 0 bases and the V segment lost 7 bases, leaving 11 bases of the junction unmatched. This clonotype was seen at least ten times. Its antigen is not known. Amplified material comprised TCR beta CDR3 regions derived from RNA transcripts. First-round RT-PCR employed HTBI primers, with a second-round multiplex PCR after it. TCRdb re-called the multiplex PCR reads through MiXCR, storing one row per CDR3 protein. The sample holds 300,000 to 450,000 distinct CDR3 sequences, about a sixth seen once. Study-wide points: Classification of ophthalmopathy versus stable hyperthyroidism by a 13-signature model yielded approximately 90% sensitivity and 70% to 83% specificity.

The chain carries TRBV28 and TRBJ2-7; 8 nucleotides line up with TRBD2. The sequencing input was peripheral blood. This clonotype was obtained from an adult woman with stable Graves' hyperthyroidism. CDR3: CASTPGGAGVSYEQYF. The CDR3 DNA follows: TGTGCCAGCACCCCCGGGGGAGCGGGAGTCTCCTACGAGCAGTACTTC.